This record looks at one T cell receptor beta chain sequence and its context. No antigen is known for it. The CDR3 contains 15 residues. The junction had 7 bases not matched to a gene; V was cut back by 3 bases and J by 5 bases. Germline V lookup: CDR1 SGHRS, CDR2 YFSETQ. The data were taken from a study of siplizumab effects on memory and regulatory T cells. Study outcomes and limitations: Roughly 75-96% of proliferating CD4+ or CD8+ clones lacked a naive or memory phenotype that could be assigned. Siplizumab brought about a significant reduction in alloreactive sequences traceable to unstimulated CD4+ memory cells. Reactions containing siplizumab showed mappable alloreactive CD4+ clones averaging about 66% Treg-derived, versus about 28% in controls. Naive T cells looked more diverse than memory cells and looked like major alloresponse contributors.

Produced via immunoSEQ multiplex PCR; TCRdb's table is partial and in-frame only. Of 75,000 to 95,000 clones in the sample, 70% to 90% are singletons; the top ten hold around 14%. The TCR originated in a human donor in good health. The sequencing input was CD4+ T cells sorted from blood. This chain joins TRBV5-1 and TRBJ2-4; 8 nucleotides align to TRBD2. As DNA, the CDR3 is TGCGCCAGCAGCTCGCGGACCGGGAGGGAAAACATTCAGTACTTC. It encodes CASSSRTGRENIQYF.